These 20 T cell receptor beta chains originate from one sample sequenced in a study of molecular identifiers for immune sequencing clone quantification. TCRdb re-analysed the PCR reads in MiXCR, keeping a single row per CDR3 protein. The sample holds about 640,000 distinct CDR3 sequences, just under 20% seen once. Input material: naive CD8+ T cells from blood, with Jurkat cell RNA spiked in. The subset was: FACS-sorted CD8+CD4-CCR7+CD45RA+ naive T cells. The source of these receptors is a human donor in good health. Some libraries in this study had Jurkat cell RNA spiked in.

Worth noting for this clonotype: This may arise from a read error, as a much more abundant clone is one base away. The chain links TRBV28 to TRBJ2-7; D is unclear. CDR1 and CDR2 (germline): MDHEN, SYDVKM. The CDR3 is 14 amino acids. V lost 7 bases and J lost 1, with 14 bases in between. The CDR3 is CASIMRGGSYEQYF. CDR3 DNA: TGTGCCAGCATCATGCGTGGCGGTTCCTACGAGCAGTACTTC.

This chain links TRBV5-1 with TRBJ2-7, with a possible D match to TRBD1 (6 bases). The CDR3 consists of 14 residues. V was pared by 6 bases and J by 0 bases, with 13 bases between. The V gene's germline CDR1 is SGHRS and CDR2 YFSETQ. The CDR3 region is CASNLDRNSYEQYF. The CDR3 region has the DNA TGCGCCAGCAACCTAGACAGGAACTCCTACGAGCAGTACTTC.

This clonotype was observed at least ten times. The chain is built from TRBV9 and TRBJ2-2; maybe TRBD2 (6 bases). CDR3 length: 15 residues. From germline, CDR1 is SGDLS and CDR2 YYNGEE. Trimming cost V 0 bases and J 7 bases, with 13 bases left between them. The CDR3 reads CASSVGSTSIGELFF. CDR3 nucleotide sequence: TGTGCCAGCAGCGTAGGGTCAACTAGCATCGGGGAGCTGTTTTTT.

As to this clonotype: One end of the junction is discordant with germline, which a read error may explain. The chain links TRBV20-1 to TRBJ1-1; perhaps TRBD1 as D (6 bases). The CDR3 sequence is 14 residues long. Germline lookup yields CDR1 DFQATT and CDR2 SNEGSKA (reference sequence). The CDR3 here is CSAGDTGTNTEAFF. DNA of the CDR3: TGCAGTGCTGGAGATACAGGGACTAACACTGAAGCTTTCTTT.

Concerning this clonotype: This may be a read error: a much more frequent sequence differs by one nucleotide. The CDR3 nucleotides are TGTGCCAGCAGACCAGAGGGGGAAGAGACCCAGTACTTC. It is translated as CASRPEGEETQYF. The chain uses TRBV6-8 and TRBJ2-5, with D possibly being TRBD1 (6 bases). The CDR3 has 13 amino acids. Deletions cut 6 bases from V and 3 bases from J, with 11 bases between. The germline CDR1 and CDR2 sequences are MNHGY and SAAAGT.

This clonotype was observed at least ten times. The chain couples TRBV4-2 to TRBJ2-7; D is possibly TRBD2 (6 bases). Germline V CDR1 and CDR2: LGHNA, YNFKEQ. CDR3 length: 16 residues. V was trimmed by 0 bases and J by 4 bases, leaving 16 bases between them. CDR3 amino acids: CASSQEVAGGTYEQYF. CDR3 sequence (DNA): TGTGCCAGCAGCCAAGAGGTGGCTGGCGGGACTTACGAGCAGTACTTC.

To note about this clonotype: This may be a read error, as it is one base from a much larger clone. The CDR3 end shows no conserved phenylalanine or tryptophan, and so a read error is likely. The rearrangement uses TRBV19 and TRBJ2-5, with D uncertain. The V gene lost 7 bases and the J gene lost 2 bases, with 11 bases spanning the gap. CDR1 is LNHDA, CDR2 SQIVND, per germline (reference sequence). The CDR3 covers 13 residues. CDR3 bases: TGTGCCAGTACCTCATACGGGCAAGAGACCCAGTACCTC. This sequence encodes CASTSYGQETQYL.

Turning to this clonotype: This sequence may be a read error, since a much larger clone differs from it by one base. This chain connects TRBV7-9 to TRBJ1-1, with a tentative D call TRBD1 (5 bases). Germline V gene data show CDR1 as SEHNR and CDR2 as FQNEAQ (reference sequence). The CDR3 covers 15 residues. The CDR3 loop is CASSNMGGPNTEASF. As DNA, the CDR3 is TGTGCCAGCAGCAACATGGGGGGACCGAACACTGAAGCTTCCTTT.

In its sample, this clonotype was seen many times. The chain links TRBV6-5 to TRBJ2-3, with 7 bases fitting TRBD2. Germline CDR1 reads MNHEY; CDR2 reads SVGAGI. The CDR3 length is 14 residues. Trimming took 2 bases from V and 5 from J; bases not matched to a gene: 4. The CDR3 DNA follows: TGTGCCAGCAGTTACGGTGCGGGGGAAGATACGCAGTATTTT. Residues: CASSYGAGEDTQYF.

The chain recombines TRBV12-3 or TRBV12-4 with TRBJ2-7; possible D gene TRBD2, 6 bases. Trimming took 7 bases from V and 3 from J, leaving 13 bases between them. CDR3 length equals 13 residues. CDR3 DNA: TGTGCCAGCAAAGGGGACTCTTACTACGAGCAGTACTTC. Translating it yields CASKGDSYYEQYF.

This clonotype was detected ten times or more. The chain employs TRBV2 and TRBJ1-2; D might be TRBD1 (6 bases). Per germline, CDR1 SNHLY and CDR2 FYNNEI. The CDR3 has 13 amino acids. Deletions cut 4 bases from V and 8 bases from J, with 14 bases between. This chain's CDR3 is CASSAVQGLGYTF. The DNA of the CDR3 is TGTGCCAGCAGTGCCGTACAGGGCTTAGGCTACACCTTC.

Turning to this clonotype: A much larger clone differs from this one at a single base, so this may be a read error. The V and J genes are TRBV19 and TRBJ2-7; 7 nucleotides line up with TRBD2. Per the germline V gene, CDR1 is LNHDA and CDR2 is SQIVND (reference sequence). There are 15 residues in the CDR3. The CDR3 loop reads CASSMGREGSYEQCF. DNA of the CDR3: TGTGCCAGTAGTATGGGCAGGGAGGGTTCCTACGAGCAGTGCTTC.

Comment on this clonotype: This clone may be a read error of a much larger clone one base away. V and J are TRBV4-3 and TRBJ2-7, with D possibly being TRBD2 (7 bases). CDR3 length equals 17 residues. V was shortened by 0 bases and J by 6 bases, with 21 bases between the two germline ends. Germline lookup yields CDR1 LGHNA and CDR2 YSLEER. DNA of the CDR3: TGCGCCAGCAGCCAAGAAGGGTCGGGACGGGGGGCACGCGAGCAGTACTTC. Protein sequence: CASSQEGSGRGAREQYF.

This sequence joins TRBV30 and TRBJ2-5; possibly TRBD2 for D (6 bases). Germline V lookup: CDR1 GTSNPN, CDR2 SVGIG (reference sequence). This CDR3 contains 14 residues. V lost 5 bases, J lost 4 bases, and 17 bases lay in between. The CDR3 DNA sequence: TGTGCCTGGGGTTTCTCGGGACTGACAGAGACCCAGTACTTC. Encoded protein: CAWGFSGLTETQYF.

This clonotype has more than one count but fewer than ten. This sequence joins TRBV20-1 and TRBJ2-7, with D perhaps matching TRBD1 (6 bases). This CDR3 comprises 14 residues. Germline assignment: CDR1 DFQATT and CDR2 SNEGSKA (reference sequence). The V end lost 3 bases, the J end lost 2 bases, and 14 bases lay between the germline ends. The CDR3 here is CSARPEGQTYEQYF. In nucleotides, the CDR3 is TGCAGTGCTAGGCCAGAGGGACAAACCTACGAGCAGTACTTC.

This clonotype was found many times. As DNA, the CDR3 is TGTGCCAGCAGTTTAGGCGCCAGGGGTTACGAGCAGTACTTC. Its translation is CASSLGARGYEQYF. V is TRBV27 and J is TRBJ2-7, with D tentatively TRBD1 (6 bases). The CDR3 is made up of 14 amino acids. Trimming removed 2 bases from V and 4 bases from J, with 12 bases in between. Germline loops: CDR1 MNHEY, CDR2 SMNVEV (reference sequence).

V gene TRBV27 combines with J gene TRBJ2-7; D tentatively reads TRBD1 or TRBD2 (5 bases each). Germline lookup yields CDR1 MNHEY and CDR2 SMNVEV (reference sequence). CDR3 length: 12 amino acids. Trimming removed 7 bases from V and 6 bases from J, with 13 bases in between. The CDR3 region is CASMGDGGEQYF. The CDR3 DNA follows: TGTGCCAGCATGGGGGACGGCGGCGAGCAGTACTTC.

This clonotype was counted at least ten times. The rearrangement uses TRBV4-3 and TRBJ2-3; weak D call: TRBD2 (5 bases). CDR1 and CDR2 (germline): LGHNA, YSLEER. The V gene lost 5 bases and the J gene lost 1 base, with 13 bases spanning the gap. CDR3 length: 15 residues. CDR3 region: CASSKYTAGTDTQYF. The CDR3 DNA reads TGCGCCAGCAGCAAGTATACAGCGGGCACAGATACGCAGTATTTT.

V usage is TRBV4-1 and J usage is TRBJ1-2, with D tentatively TRBD1 (6 bases). The V end was cut by 1 base, the J end by 7 bases, with 10 bases between. The CDR3 runs to 13 residues. CDR1 MGHRA and CDR2 YSYEKL come from the germline V gene. Here the CDR3 reads CASSQGTVFGYTF. In nucleotides, the CDR3 is TGCGCCAGCAGCCAAGGGACAGTTTTTGGCTACACCTTC.

This clonotype was seen once. A much more abundant neighbour one base away suggests this may be a read error. The chain links TRBV6-5 to TRBJ2-7; TRBD2 matches at 11 bases. The CDR3 has 14 amino acids. CDR1 MNHEY and CDR2 SVGAGI come from the germline V gene. The chain's CDR3 is CASSPWTSGSEHYF. As DNA, the CDR3 is TGTGCCAGCAGCCCCTGGACTAGCGGGTCCGAGCATTACTTC.